The 21 T cell receptor beta chains presented below share a single source sample, sequenced in a study of blood T cell repertoires in COVID-19. Profiled with immunoSEQ multiplex PCR; TCRdb holds only in-frame clones, not every one. The sample lists approximately 170,000 clones; 82% were seen once. The sequencing sample was made of peripheral blood. These receptors were obtained from a woman of 80 years or more with active or convalescent COVID-19.

The rearrangement uses TRBV9 and TRBJ1-2; possibly TRBD1 for D (5 bases). The germline CDR1 and CDR2 sequences are SGDLS and YYNGEE. The CDR3 length is 12 residues. Trimming stripped 1 base from V and 8 bases from J, with 9 bases between. The CDR3 loop reads CASSVINRGYTF. In DNA, the CDR3 is TGTGCCAGCAGCGTAATCAACAGGGGCTACACCTTC.

Worth noting for this clone: The sample holds other DNA sequences that translate to the same CDR3. As DNA, the CDR3 is TGTGCCATCAGGAGGGACAGGAACACTGAAGCTTTCTTT. This codes for CAIRRDRNTEAFF. This chain connects TRBV10-3 to TRBJ1-1; 7 nucleotides agree with TRBD1. The CDR3 extends over 13 amino acids. The V gene's germline CDR1 is ENHRY and CDR2 SYGVKD. Trimming at V came to 6 bases and at J to 1 base, leaving 2 bases not matched to a gene.

The chain joins TRBV10-3 to TRBJ2-6, with no clear D. Germline loops: CDR1 ENHRY, CDR2 SYGVKD. The CDR3 covers 14 residues. The ends were cut back, 3 bases at V and 3 bases at J, with 6 bases in the middle. The CDR3 coding sequence is TGTGCCATCAGTGATTTCGGTGGGGCCAACGTCCTGACTTTC. It codes for CAISDFGGANVLTF.

The sample holds a few counts of this clone. This chain links TRBV9 with TRBJ1-3, with no clear D. Germline values: CDR1 SGDLS, CDR2 YYNGEE. The CDR3 runs 16 residues. The V and J ends lost 0 bases and 4 bases respectively, with 14 bases between them. The DNA of the CDR3 is TGTGCCAGCAGCGTAGGCGGAACCCGCTTGGGAAACACCATATATTTT. It translates to CASSVGGTRLGNTIYF.

The chain couples TRBV5-4 to TRBJ2-6; D not certain. V gave up 6 bases and J gave up 2 bases, with 15 bases separating them. The CDR3 totals 16 residues. Germline CDR1 SGHNT, CDR2 YYREEE (reference sequence). The CDR3 DNA follows: TGTGCCAGCACCCGGTTCCCCCTAACTGGGGCCAACGTCCTGACTTTC. It is translated as CASTRFPLTGANVLTF.

V is TRBV9 and J is TRBJ1-1, with a weak D call TRBD1 (6 bases). CDR1 and CDR2 from the germline V gene are SGDLS and YYNGEE. Trimming shortened V by 4 bases and J by 4 bases, and 17 bases separated the two germline ends. The CDR3 length is 15 residues. The CDR3 DNA is TGTGCCAGCAGCCCGAGACAGGATGGGATCACTGAAGCTTTCTTT. Translation gives CASSPRQDGITEAFF.

This rearrangement joins TRBV7-3 to TRBJ2-5, with D perhaps TRBD2 (5 bases). CDR3 length: 14 amino acids. Germline values: CDR1 SGHTA, CDR2 FQGTGA. The ends were cut back, 5 bases at V and 2 bases at J, with 12 bases in the middle. The CDR3 loop reads CASSRGGTQETQYF. In nucleotides, the CDR3 is TGTGCCAGCAGCCGCGGAGGAACACAAGAGACCCAGTACTTC.

The chain joins TRBV4-2 to TRBJ2-7; D ambiguous. Trimming took off 0 bases at V and 4 bases at J, with 7 bases between the two ends. In germline, CDR1 is LGHNA, CDR2 YNFKEQ. This CDR3 region has 13 residues. CDR3 region: CASSQDLSYEQYF. The CDR3 DNA reads TGTGCCAGCAGCCAAGATCTTAGTTACGAGCAGTACTTC.

The chain employs TRBV15 and TRBJ2-1, with TRBD2 matching over 12 bases. Germline V gives CDR1 LNHNV, CDR2 YYDKDF (reference sequence). The CDR3 has 14 residues. V dropped 8 bases and J dropped 9; count of bases not matched to a gene: 8. The CDR3 is CATRRTSGIIEQFF. CDR3 DNA: TGTGCCACCCGTCGGACTAGCGGGATCATTGAGCAGTTCTTC.

This clone appeared a single time. The CDR3 DNA is TGTGCCAGCAGTTTGGGCTCAACTAATGAAAAACTGTTTTTT. Protein sequence: CASSLGSTNEKLFF. This chain joins TRBV28 and TRBJ1-4, with no clear D. CDR1 and CDR2 from the germline V gene are MDHEN and SYDVKM. This CDR3 region has 14 residues. Trimming stripped 3 bases from V and 0 bases from J, with 5 bases between.

This clone was detected only a few times. The chain has TRBV7-3 and TRBJ2-1; D is perhaps TRBD2 (5 bases). The CDR3 sequence is 15 residues long. Germline CDR1 SGHTA, CDR2 FQGTGA. V dropped 2 bases and J dropped 3 bases, with 11 bases sitting between them. The CDR3 DNA is TGTGCCAGCAGCTTATCGTCCGGACTCTACAATGAGCAGTTCTTC. It codes for CASSLSSGLYNEQFF.

The CDR3 sequence: CASSINGGGYGYTF. The CDR3 DNA follows: TGTGCCAGTAGTATTAACGGGGGGGGCTATGGCTACACCTTC. This chain joins TRBV19 and TRBJ1-2; tentatively, D is TRBD1 (5 bases). CDR3 length equals 14 residues. Trimming shortened V by 3 bases and J by 4 bases, and 12 bases separated the two germline ends. Germline V gene data show CDR1 as LNHDA and CDR2 as SQIVND (reference sequence).

CDR3 sequence (DNA): TGTGCCAGCAGTGATTCAGGATCTTTGGCAGATACGCAGTATTTT. Protein product: CASSDSGSLADTQYF. The V and J genes are TRBV2 and TRBJ2-3; D is uncertain. The CDR3 runs to 15 residues. The germline V gene encodes CDR1 SNHLY and CDR2 FYNNEI. With 3 bases removed from V and 4 bases from J, the gap between germline ends came to 14 bases.

The CDR3 loop is CASSPGTYSYNEQFF. In DNA, the CDR3 is TGCGCCAGCAGCCCCGGGACTTACTCCTACAATGAGCAGTTCTTC. This sequence joins TRBV5-1 and TRBJ2-1; a weak D match, TRBD2 (6 bases). The V end lost 4 bases, the J end lost 0 bases, and 11 bases lay between the germline ends. CDR3 size: 15 residues. The V gene's germline CDR1 is SGHRS and CDR2 YFSETQ. The full variable domain, in which reference TRBV5-1 and TRBJ2-1 provide the parts outside the CDR3, is KAGVTQTPRYLIKTRGQQVTLSCSPISGHRSVSWYQQTPGQGLQFLFEYFSETQRNKGNFPGRFSGRQFSNSRSEMNVSTLELGDSALYLCASSPGTYSYNEQFFGPGTRLTVL.

The V gene is TRBV19, the J gene TRBJ1-5; no definite D call. Trimming took off 6 bases at V and 5 bases at J, with 14 bases between the two ends. CDR1 LNHDA and CDR2 SQIVND come from the germline V gene (reference sequence). CDR3 length equals 14 residues. CDR3 nucleotides: TGTGCCAGTAGCCTCCTCCTCGGTGATCAGCCCCAGCATTTT. Its protein is CASSLLLGDQPQHF. Full variable domain (remainder filled in from reference TRBV19 and TRBJ1-5): DGGITQSPKYLFRKEGQNVTLSCEQNLNHDAMYWYRQDPGQGLRLIYYSQIVNDFQKGDIAEGYSVSREKKESFPLTVTSAQKNPTAFYLCASSLLLGDQPQHFGDGTRLSIL.

This CDR3 is CASSLTSGRGDTQYF. The CDR3 DNA reads as TGCGCCAGCAGCTTGACTAGCGGGAGAGGAGATACGCAGTATTTT. V is TRBV5-1 and J is TRBJ2-3; TRBD2 matches at 11 bases. V was clipped by 1 base and J by 5 bases; unmatched bases: 3. This CDR3 spans 15 amino acids. CDR1 SGHRS and CDR2 YFSETQ come from the germline V gene.

The chain uses TRBV3-1 (or the pseudogene TRBV3-2) and TRBJ1-2; 8 bases line up with TRBD1. Germline V gene lookup returns CDR1 LGHDT and CDR2 YNNKEL (reference sequence). The CDR3 has 14 amino acids. The junction had 6 bases not matched to a gene; V was cut back by 3 bases and J by 6 bases. CDR3: CASSQRTGSDGYTF. DNA for the CDR3: TGTGCCAGCAGCCAGAGGACAGGGTCGGATGGCTACACCTTC.

V gene TRBV19 combines with J gene TRBJ1-1, with TRBD1 as a possible D gene (5 bases). The V gene lost 0 bases and the J gene lost 1 base, with 6 bases spanning the gap. CDR3 length: 14 residues. Germline CDR1 and CDR2: LNHDA and SQIVND (reference sequence). In nucleotides, the CDR3 is TGTGCCAGTAGTATAGATCAGGGGAACACTGAAGCTTTCTTT. It translates to CASSIDQGNTEAFF.

This clone was detected once. This rearrangement joins TRBV2 to TRBJ2-2; no clear D gene. CDR3 length: 12 amino acids. V lost 7 bases and J lost 1, with 4 bases in between. Germline CDR1 reads SNHLY; CDR2 reads FYNNEI. DNA for the CDR3: TGTGCCAGCACTAGGAACACCGGGGAGCTGTTTTTT. Translated: CASTRNTGELFF. The whole variable domain, filled in from reference TRBV2 and TRBJ2-2, reads EPEVTQTPSHQVTQMGQEVILRCVPISNHLYFYWYRQILGQKVEFLVSFYNNEISEKSEIFDDQFSVERPDGSNFTLKIRSTKLEDSAMYFCASTRNTGELFFGEGSRLTVL.

This chain connects TRBV5-8 to TRBJ1-1; 8 bases line up with TRBD1. This CDR3 contains 16 residues. Germline loops: CDR1 SGHTS, CDR2 YDEGEE. With V trimmed by 3 bases and J by 4 bases, 11 bases remained unmatched. The CDR3: CASSSQGQGDGTEAFF. CDR3 DNA: TGTGCCAGCAGCTCCCAAGGACAGGGAGATGGCACTGAAGCTTTCTTT.

The J gene is TRBJ2-1, the V gene TRBV3-1 (or the pseudogene TRBV3-2); 14 positions match TRBD2. The CDR3 consists of 19 residues. The ends lost 0 bases at V and 8 bases at J; junction bases unmatched: 12. In germline, CDR1 is LGHDT, CDR2 YNNKEL (reference sequence). The CDR3 reads CASSQDRLAGGPVTDEQFF. The CDR3 nucleotides read TGTGCCAGCAGCCAAGATCGACTAGCGGGAGGGCCTGTAACGGATGAGCAGTTCTTC.